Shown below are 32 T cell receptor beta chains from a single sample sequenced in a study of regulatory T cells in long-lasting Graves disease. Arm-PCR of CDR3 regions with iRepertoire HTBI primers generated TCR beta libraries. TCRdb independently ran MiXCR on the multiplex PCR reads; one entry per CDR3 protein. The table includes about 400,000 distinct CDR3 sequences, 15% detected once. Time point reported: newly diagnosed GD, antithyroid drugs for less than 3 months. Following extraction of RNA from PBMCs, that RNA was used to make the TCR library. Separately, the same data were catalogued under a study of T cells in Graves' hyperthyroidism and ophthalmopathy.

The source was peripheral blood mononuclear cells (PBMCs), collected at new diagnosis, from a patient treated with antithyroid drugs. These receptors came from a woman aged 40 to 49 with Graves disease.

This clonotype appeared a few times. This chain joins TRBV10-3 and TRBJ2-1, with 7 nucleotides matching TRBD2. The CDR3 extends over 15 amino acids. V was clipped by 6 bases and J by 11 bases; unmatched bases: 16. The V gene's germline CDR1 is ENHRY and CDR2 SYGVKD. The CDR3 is CAISGGPSGIDKQFF. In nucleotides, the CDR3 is TGTGCCATCAGCGGAGGGCCTAGCGGTATAGATAAGCAGTTCTTC.

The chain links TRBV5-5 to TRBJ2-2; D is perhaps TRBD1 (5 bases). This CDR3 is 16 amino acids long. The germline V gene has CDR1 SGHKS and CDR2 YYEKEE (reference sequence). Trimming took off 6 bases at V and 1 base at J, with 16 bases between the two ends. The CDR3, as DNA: TGTGCCAGCACCACACTCAGGGTAGAGAACACCGGGGAGCTGTTTTTT. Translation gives CASTTLRVENTGELFF.

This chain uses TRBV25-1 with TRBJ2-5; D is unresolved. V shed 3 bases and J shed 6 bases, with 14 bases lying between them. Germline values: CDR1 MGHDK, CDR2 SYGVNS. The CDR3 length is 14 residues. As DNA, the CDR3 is TGTGCCAGCAGTGACCCGGGCCCGCAAAAGACCCAGTACTTC. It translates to CASSDPGPQKTQYF. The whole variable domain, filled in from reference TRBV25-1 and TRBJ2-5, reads EADIYQTPRYLVIGTGKKITLECSQTMGHDKMYWYQQDPGMELHLIHYSYGVNSTEKGDLSSESTVSRIRTEHFPLTLESARPSHTSQYLCASSDPGPQKTQYFGPGTRLLVL.

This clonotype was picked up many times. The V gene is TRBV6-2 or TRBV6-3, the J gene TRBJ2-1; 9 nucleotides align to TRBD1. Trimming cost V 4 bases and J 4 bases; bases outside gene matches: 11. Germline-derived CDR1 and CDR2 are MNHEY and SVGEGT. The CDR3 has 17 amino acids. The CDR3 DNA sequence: TGTGCCAGCAGTTTCGTCCGGGACAGGGTTTGGTACAATGAGCAGTTCTTC. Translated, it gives CASSFVRDRVWYNEQFF.

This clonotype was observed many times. The CDR3 DNA reads as TGTGCCAGCAGCTTATCCCGGCGCACTGAAGCTTTCTTT. This sequence encodes CASSLSRRTEAFF. This chain connects TRBV11-3 to TRBJ1-1; D gene ambiguous. In germline, CDR1 is SGHNT, CDR2 YENEEA. V lost 2 bases and J 4 bases, leaving 8 bases between the germline ends. CDR3 length: 13 residues.

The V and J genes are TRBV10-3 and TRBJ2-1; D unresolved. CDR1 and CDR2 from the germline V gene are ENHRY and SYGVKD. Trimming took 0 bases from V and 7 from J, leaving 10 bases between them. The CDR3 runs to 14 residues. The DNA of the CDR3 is TGTGCCATCAGTGAGTCTGGGCGCGCGAATGAGCAGTTCTTC. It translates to CAISESGRANEQFF.

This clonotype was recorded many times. This CDR3 reads CASSEAPSYEQYF. CDR3 coding DNA: TGTGCCAGCAGTGAAGCCCCTTCCTACGAGCAGTACTTC. The chain couples TRBV2 to TRBJ2-7; D gene unclear. This CDR3 is built from 13 residues. Germline V gene data show CDR1 as SNHLY and CDR2 as FYNNEI. Trimming cost V 0 bases and J 1 base, with 4 bases left between them. Supplemented by reference TRBV2 and TRBJ2-7, the full variable domain reads EPEVTQTPSHQVTQMGQEVILRCVPISNHLYFYWYRQILGQKVEFLVSFYNNEISEKSEIFDDQFSVERPDGSNFTLKIRSTKLEDSAMYFCASSEAPSYEQYFGPGTRLTVT.

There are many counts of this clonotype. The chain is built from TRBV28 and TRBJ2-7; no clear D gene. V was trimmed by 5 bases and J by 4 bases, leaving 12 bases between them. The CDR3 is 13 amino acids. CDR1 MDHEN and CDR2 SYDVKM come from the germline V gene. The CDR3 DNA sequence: TGTGCCAGCAGTCCCAGTACGAGTTACGAGCAGTACTTC. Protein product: CASSPSTSYEQYF. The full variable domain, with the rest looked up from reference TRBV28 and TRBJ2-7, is DVKVTQSSRYLVKRTGEKVFLECVQDMDHENMFWYRQDPGLGLRLIYFSYDVKMKEKGDIPEGYSVSREKKERFSLILESASTNQTSMYLCASSPSTSYEQYFGPGTRLTVT.

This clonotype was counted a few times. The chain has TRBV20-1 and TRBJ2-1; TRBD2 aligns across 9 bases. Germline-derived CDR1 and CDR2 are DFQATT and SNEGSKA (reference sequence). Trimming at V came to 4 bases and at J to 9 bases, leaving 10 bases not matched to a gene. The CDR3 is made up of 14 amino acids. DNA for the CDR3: TGCAGTGCTATTAGCGGGAGCACTTACGGTGAGCAGTTCTTC. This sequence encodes CSAISGSTYGEQFF.

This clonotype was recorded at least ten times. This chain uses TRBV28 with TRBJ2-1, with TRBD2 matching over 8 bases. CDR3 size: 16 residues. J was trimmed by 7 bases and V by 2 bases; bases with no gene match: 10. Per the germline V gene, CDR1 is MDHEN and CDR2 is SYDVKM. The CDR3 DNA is TGTGCCAGCAGTTTAGTACATGCGGGAGGTCTAAATGAGCAGTTCTTC. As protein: CASSLVHAGGLNEQFF.

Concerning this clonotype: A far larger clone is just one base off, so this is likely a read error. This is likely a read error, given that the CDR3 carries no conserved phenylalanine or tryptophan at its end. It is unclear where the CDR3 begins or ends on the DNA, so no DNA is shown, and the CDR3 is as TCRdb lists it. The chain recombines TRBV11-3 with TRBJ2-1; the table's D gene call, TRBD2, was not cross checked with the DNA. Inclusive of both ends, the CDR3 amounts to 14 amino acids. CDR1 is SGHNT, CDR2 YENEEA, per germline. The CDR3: CASSLDRPTDTQYL.

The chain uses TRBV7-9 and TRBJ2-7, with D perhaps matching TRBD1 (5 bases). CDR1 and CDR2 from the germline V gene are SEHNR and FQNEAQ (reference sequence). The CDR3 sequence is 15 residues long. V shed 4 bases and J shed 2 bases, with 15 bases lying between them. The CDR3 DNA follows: TGTGCCAGCAGCTCAAGGGTAACAGGCCCCTACGAGCAGTACTTC. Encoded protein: CASSSRVTGPYEQYF.

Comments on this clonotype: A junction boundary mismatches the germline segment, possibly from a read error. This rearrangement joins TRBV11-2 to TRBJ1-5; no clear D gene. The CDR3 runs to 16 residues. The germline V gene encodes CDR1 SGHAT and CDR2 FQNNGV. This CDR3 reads CASSQEGQNFNQPQHF. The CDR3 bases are TGCGCCAGCAGCCAAGAGGGTCAGAATTTTAATCAGCCCCAGCATTTT. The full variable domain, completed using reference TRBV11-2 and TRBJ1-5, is EAGVAQSPRYKIIEKRQSVAFWCNPISGHATLYWYQQILGQGPKLLIQFQNNGVVDDSQLPKDRFSAERLKGVDSTLKIQPAKLEDSAVYLCASSQEGQNFNQPQHFGDGTRLSIL.

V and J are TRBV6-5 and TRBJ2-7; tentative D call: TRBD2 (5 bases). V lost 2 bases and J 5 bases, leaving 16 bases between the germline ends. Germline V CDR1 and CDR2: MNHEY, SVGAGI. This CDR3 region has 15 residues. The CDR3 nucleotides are TGTGCCAGCAGTTACGTTAGCGTGAGGGTCGACGAGCAGTACTTC. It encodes CASSYVSVRVDEQYF.

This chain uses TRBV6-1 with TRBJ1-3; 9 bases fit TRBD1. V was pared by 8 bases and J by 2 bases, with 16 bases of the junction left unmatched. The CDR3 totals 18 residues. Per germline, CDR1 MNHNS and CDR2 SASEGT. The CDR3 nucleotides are TGTGCCAGCCAACCCGGACAGGGGACGGCTTTTACTGGAAACACCATATATTTT. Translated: CASQPGQGTAFTGNTIYF.

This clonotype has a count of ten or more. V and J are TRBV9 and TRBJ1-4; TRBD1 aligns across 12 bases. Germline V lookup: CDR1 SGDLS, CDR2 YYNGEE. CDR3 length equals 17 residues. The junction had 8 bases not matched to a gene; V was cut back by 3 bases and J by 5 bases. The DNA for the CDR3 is TGTGCCAGCAGCGCAACCGGGACAGGGGGCAGGAATGAAAAACTGTTTTTT. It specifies CASSATGTGGRNEKLFF.

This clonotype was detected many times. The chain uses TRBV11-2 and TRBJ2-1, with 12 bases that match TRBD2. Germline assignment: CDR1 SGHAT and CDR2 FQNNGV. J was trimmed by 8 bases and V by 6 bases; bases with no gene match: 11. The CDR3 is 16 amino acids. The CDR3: CASRPRLAGGPDEQFF. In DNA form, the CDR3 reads TGTGCCAGCAGGCCTCGGCTAGCGGGAGGGCCGGATGAGCAGTTCTTC.

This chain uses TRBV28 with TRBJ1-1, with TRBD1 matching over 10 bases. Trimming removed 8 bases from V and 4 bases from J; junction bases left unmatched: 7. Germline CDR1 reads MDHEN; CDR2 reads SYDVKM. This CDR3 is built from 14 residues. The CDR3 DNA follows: TGTGCCAGCCAGACAGGGGGCTCGCTCACTGAAGCTTTCTTT. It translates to CASQTGGSLTEAFF.

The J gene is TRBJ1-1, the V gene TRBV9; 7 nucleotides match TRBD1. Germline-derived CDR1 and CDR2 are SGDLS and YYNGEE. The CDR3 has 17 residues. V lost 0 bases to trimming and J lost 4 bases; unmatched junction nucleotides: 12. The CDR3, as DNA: TGTGCCAGCAGCGTAGAACTTTCGGACAGGATTGTCACTGAAGCTTTCTTT. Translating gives CASSVELSDRIVTEAFF.

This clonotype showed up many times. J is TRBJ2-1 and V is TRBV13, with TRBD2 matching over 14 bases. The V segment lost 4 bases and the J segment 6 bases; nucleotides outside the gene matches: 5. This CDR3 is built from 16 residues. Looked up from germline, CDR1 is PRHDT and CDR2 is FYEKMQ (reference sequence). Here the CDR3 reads CASSWTSGRLLNEQFF. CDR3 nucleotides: TGTGCCAGCAGCTGGACTAGCGGGAGGCTTCTCAATGAGCAGTTCTTC. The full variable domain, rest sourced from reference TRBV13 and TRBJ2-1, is AAGVIQSPRHLIKEKRETATLKCYPIPRHDTVYWYQQGPGQDPQFLISFYEKMQSDKGSIPDRFSAQQFSDYHSELNMSSLELGDSALYFCASSWTSGRLLNEQFFGPGTRLTVL.

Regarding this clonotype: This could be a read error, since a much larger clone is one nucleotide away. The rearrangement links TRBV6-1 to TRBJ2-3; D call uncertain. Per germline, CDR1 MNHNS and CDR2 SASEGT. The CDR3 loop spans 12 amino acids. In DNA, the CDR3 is TGTGCCAACAGTCGACCAGAAGATACGCAGTATTTT. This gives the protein CANSRPEDTQYF.

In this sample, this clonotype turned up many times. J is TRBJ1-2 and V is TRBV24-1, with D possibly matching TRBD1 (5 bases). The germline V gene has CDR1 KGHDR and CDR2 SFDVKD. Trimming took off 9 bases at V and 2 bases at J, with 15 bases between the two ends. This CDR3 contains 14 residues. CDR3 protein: CATWGLTPNYGYTF. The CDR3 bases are TGTGCCACCTGGGGACTGACTCCCAACTATGGCTACACCTTC.

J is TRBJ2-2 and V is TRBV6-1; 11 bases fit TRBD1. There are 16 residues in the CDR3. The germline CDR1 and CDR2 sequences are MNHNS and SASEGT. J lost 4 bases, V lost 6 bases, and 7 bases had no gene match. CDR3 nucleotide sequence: TGTGCCAGCAGGGCCGGGACAGGGGGGTCCACCGGGGAGCTGTTTTTT. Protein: CASRAGTGGSTGELFF.

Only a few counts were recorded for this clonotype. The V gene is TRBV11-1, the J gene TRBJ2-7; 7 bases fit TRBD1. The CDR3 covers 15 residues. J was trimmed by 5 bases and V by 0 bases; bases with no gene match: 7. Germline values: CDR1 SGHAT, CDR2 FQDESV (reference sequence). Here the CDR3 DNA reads TGTGCCAGCAGCTTAGCAAGGGGGCGTTTAAACGAGCAGTACTTC. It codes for CASSLARGRLNEQYF.

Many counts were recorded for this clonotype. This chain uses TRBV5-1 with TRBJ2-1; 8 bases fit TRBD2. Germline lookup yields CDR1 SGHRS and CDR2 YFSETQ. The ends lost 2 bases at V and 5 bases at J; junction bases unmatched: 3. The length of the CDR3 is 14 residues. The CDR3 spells CASSFSGEHNEQFF. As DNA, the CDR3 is TGCGCCAGCAGCTTTAGCGGGGAACACAATGAGCAGTTCTTC.

DNA of the CDR3: TGTGCCAGCAGCCAAGACGGACAGGGGCATGGTGGCTACACCTTC. This sequence encodes CASSQDGQGHGGYTF. The J gene is TRBJ1-2, the V gene TRBV3-1; 9 nucleotides line up with TRBD1. The CDR3 spans 15 residues. Germline CDR1 reads LGHDT; CDR2 reads YNNKEL (reference sequence). The ends lost 0 bases at V and 7 bases at J; junction bases unmatched: 6. Full variable domain (rest looked up from reference TRBV3-1 and TRBJ1-2): DTAVSQTPKYLVTQMGNDKSIKCEQNLGHDTMYWYKQDSKKFLKIMFSYNNKELIINETVPNRFSPKSPDKAHLNLHINSLELGDSAVYFCASSQDGQGHGGYTFGSGTRLTVV.

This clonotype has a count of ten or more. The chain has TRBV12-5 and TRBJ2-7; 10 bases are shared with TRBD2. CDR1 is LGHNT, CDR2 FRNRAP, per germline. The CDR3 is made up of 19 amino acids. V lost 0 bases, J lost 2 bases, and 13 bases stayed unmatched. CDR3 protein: CASGLVAGTSERTTYEQYF. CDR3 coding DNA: TGTGCTAGTGGTTTGGTCGCGGGGACTAGCGAAAGAACTACCTACGAGCAGTACTTC.

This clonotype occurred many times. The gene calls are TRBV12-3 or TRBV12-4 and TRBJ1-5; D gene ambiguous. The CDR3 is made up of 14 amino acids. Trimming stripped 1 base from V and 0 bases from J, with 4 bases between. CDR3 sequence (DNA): TGTGCCAGCAGTTTAGTCAGTAGCAATCAGCCCCAGCATTTT. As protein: CASSLVSSNQPQHF.

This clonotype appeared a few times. The CDR3 spells CASSPGTGVGNIQYF. CDR3 bases: TGTGCCAGCAGTCCCGGGACAGGGGTGGGAAACATTCAGTACTTC. The V gene is TRBV6-1, the J gene TRBJ2-4; 10 bases line up with TRBD1. The ends lost 5 bases at V and 6 bases at J; junction bases unmatched: 7. Germline values: CDR1 MNHNS, CDR2 SASEGT. The CDR3 sequence is 15 residues long.

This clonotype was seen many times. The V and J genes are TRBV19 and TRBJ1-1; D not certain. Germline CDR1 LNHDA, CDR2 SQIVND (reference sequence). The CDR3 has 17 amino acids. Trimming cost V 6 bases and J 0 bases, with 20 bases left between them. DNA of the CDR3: TGTGCCAGTAGGGGCCATGTTGGGCCCGGAGTGAACACTGAAGCTTTCTTT. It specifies CASRGHVGPGVNTEAFF. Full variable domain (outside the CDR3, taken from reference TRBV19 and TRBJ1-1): DGGITQSPKYLFRKEGQNVTLSCEQNLNHDAMYWYRQDPGQGLRLIYYSQIVNDFQKGDIAEGYSVSREKKESFPLTVTSAQKNPTAFYLCASRGHVGPGVNTEAFFGQGTRLTVV.

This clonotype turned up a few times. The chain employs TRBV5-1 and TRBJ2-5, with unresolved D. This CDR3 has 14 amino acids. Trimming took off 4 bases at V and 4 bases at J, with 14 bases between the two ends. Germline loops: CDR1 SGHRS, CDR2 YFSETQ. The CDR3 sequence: CASSPGPRGETQYF. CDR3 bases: TGCGCCAGCAGCCCAGGACCAAGAGGAGAGACCCAGTACTTC.

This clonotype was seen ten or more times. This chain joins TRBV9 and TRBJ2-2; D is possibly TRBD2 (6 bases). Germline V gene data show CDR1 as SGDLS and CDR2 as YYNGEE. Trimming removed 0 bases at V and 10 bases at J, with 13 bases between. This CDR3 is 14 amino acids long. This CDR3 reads CASSVGDGGMELFF. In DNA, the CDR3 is TGTGCCAGCAGCGTAGGGGATGGAGGGATGGAGCTGTTTTTT.